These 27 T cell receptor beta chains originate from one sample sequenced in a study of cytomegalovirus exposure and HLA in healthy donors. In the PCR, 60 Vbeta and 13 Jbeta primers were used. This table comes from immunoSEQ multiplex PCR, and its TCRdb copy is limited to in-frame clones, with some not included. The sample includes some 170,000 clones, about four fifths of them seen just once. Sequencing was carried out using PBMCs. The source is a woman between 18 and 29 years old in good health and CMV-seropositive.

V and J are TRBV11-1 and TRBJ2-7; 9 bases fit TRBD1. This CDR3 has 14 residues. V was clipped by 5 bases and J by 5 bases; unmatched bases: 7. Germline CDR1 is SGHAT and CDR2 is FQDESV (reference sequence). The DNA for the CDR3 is TGTGCCAGCAGCGCCCGGACAGGGGAACACGAGCAGTACTTC. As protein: CASSARTGEHEQYF.

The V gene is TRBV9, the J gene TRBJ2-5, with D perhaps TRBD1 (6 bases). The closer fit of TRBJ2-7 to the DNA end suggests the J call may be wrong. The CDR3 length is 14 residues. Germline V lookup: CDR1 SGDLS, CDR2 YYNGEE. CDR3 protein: CASSVGQQGYEQYF. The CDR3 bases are TGTGCCAGCAGCGTAGGACAACAGGGATACGAGCAGTACTTC.

CDR3 sequence reads: CASSLVWTPQETQYF. The CDR3 DNA reads TGTGCCAGCAGCTTAGTGTGGACACCACAAGAGACCCAGTACTTC. V gene TRBV11-2 combines with J gene TRBJ2-5; D is perhaps TRBD1 (5 bases). The CDR3 extends over 15 amino acids. CDR1 is SGHAT, CDR2 FQNNGV, per germline. Trimming shortened V by 1 base and J by 2 bases, and 11 bases separated the two germline ends.

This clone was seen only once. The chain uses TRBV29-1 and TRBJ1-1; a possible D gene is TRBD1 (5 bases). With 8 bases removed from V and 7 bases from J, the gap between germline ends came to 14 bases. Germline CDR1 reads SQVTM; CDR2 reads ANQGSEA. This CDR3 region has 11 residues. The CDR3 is CSPTGGNEAFF. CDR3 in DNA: TGCAGCCCTACGGGGGGTAATGAAGCTTTCTTT.

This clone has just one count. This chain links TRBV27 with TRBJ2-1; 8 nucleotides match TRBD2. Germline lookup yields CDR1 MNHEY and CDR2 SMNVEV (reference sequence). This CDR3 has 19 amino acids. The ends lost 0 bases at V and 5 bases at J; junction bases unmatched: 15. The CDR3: CASSLSQPGVAGRDNEQFF. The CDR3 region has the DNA TGTGCCAGCAGTTTATCCCAACCCGGGGTAGCGGGGAGAGACAATGAGCAGTTCTTC.

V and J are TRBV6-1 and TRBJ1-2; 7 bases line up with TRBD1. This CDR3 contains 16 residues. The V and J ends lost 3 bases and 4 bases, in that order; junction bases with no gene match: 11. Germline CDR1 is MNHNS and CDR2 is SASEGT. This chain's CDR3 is CASSEPTGLKGYGYTF. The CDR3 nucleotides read TGTGCCAGCAGTGAGCCGACAGGGTTAAAGGGCTATGGCTACACCTTC.

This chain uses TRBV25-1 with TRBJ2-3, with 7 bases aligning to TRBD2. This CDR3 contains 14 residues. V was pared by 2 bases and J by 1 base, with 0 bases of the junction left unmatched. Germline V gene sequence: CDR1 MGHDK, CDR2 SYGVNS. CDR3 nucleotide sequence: TGTGCCAGCAGTGAAGGGGGGGGCACAGATACGCAGTATTTT. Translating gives CASSEGGGTDTQYF.

CDR3: CATSGGGTYF. The CDR3 nucleotides read TGTGCCACCAGCGGGGGGGGGACGTACTTC. The chain couples TRBV15 to TRBJ2-5; 7 bases map to TRBD2. The germline CDR1 and CDR2 sequences are LNHNV and YYDKDF (reference sequence). The CDR3 sequence is 10 residues long. V lost 5 bases to trimming and J lost 13 bases; unmatched junction nucleotides: 4.

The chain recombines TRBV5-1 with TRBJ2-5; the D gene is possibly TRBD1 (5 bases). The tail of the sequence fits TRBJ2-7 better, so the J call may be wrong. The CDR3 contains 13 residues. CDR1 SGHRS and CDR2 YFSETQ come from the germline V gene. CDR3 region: CASSSGNSYEQYF. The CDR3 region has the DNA TGCGCCAGCAGCTCAGGGAACTCCTACGAGCAGTACTTC.

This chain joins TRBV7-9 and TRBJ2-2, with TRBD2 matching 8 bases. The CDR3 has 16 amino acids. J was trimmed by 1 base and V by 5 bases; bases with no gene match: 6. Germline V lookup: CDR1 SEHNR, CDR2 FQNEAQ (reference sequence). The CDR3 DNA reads TGTGCCAGCAGCGTTACGCGGGGGGTGAACACCGGGGAGCTGTTTTTT. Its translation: CASSVTRGVNTGELFF.

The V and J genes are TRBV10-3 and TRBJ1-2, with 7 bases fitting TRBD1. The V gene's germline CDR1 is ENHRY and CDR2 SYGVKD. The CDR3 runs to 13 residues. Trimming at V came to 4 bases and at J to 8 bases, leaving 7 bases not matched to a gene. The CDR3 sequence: CAISVDRARGYTF. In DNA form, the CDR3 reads TGTGCCATCAGTGTTGACAGGGCTCGGGGCTACACCTTC.

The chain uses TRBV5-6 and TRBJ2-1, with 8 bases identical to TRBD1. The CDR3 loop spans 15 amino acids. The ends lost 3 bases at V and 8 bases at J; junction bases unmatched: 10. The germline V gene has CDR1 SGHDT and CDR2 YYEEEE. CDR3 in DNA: TGTGCCAGCAGCTCGGCAGGGGGCCAGATCGATGAGCAGTTCTTC. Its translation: CASSSAGGQIDEQFF.

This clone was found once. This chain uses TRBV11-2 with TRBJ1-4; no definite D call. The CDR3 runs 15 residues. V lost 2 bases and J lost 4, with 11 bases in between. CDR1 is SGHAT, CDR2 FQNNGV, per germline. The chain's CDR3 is CASSLFSQSNEKLFF. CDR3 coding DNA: TGTGCCAGCAGCTTATTTTCACAGAGTAATGAAAAACTGTTTTTT.

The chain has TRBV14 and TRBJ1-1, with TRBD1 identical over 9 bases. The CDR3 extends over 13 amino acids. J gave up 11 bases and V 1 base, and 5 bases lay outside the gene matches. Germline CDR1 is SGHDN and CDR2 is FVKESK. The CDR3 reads CASSQVLGTGAFF. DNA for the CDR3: TGTGCCAGCAGCCAAGTCCTTGGGACAGGGGCTTTCTTT.

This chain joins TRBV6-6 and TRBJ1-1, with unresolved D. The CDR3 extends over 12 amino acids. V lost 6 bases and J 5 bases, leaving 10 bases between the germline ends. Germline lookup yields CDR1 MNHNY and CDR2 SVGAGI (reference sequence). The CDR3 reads CASSVRVTEAFF. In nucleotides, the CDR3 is TGTGCCAGCAGCGTCCGAGTGACTGAAGCTTTCTTT.

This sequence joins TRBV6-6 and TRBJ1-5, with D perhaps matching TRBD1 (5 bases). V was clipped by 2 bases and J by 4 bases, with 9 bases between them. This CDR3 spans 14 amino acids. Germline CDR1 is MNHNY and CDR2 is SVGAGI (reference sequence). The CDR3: CASSYRQPNQPQHF. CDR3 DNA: TGTGCCAGCAGTTACCGACAGCCTAATCAGCCCCAGCATTTT.

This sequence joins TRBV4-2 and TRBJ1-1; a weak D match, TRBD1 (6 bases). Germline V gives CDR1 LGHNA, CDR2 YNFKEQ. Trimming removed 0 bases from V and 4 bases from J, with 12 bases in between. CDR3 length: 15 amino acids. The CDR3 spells CASSQEDSSSTEAFF. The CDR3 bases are TGTGCCAGCAGCCAAGAGGACAGTTCTTCCACTGAAGCTTTCTTT.

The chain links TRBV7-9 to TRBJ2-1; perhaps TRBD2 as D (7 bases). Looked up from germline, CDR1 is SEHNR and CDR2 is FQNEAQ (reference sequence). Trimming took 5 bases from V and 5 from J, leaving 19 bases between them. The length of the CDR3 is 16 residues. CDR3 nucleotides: TGTGCCAGCAGCCAGAGTGGGGGGGGGCGTAACAATGAGCAGTTCTTC. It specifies CASSQSGGGRNNEQFF.

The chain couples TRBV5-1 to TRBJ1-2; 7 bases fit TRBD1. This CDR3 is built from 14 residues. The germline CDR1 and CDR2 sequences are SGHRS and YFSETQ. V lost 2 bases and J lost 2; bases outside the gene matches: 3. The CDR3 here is CASSFRDSNYGYTF. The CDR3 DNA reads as TGCGCCAGCAGCTTTAGGGACAGCAACTATGGCTACACCTTC.

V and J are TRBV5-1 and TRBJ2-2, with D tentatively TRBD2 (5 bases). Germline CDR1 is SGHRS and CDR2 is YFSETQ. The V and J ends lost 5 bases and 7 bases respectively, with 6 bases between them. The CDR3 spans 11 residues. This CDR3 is CASSEGGELFF. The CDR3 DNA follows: TGCGCCAGCAGTGAGGGCGGGGAGCTGTTTTTT.

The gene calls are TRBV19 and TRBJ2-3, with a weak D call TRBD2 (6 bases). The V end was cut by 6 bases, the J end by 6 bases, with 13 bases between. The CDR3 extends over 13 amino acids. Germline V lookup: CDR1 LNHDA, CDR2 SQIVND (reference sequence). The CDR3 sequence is CASSVGGGDTQYF. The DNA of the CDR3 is TGTGCCAGTAGCGTAGGCGGAGGGGATACGCAGTATTTT.

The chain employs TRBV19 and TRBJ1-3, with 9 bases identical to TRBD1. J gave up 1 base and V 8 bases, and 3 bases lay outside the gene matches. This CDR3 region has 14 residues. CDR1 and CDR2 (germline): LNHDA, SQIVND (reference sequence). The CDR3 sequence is CASGQGRSGNTIYF. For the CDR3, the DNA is TGTGCCAGTGGACAGGGGAGGTCTGGAAACACCATATATTTT.

CDR3 sequence reads: CSGGGGSYYGYTF. The CDR3 nucleotides read TGCAGCGGTGGGGGGGGCTCGTACTATGGCTACACCTTC. The chain recombines TRBV29-1 with TRBJ1-2, with D possibly being TRBD1 (6 bases). The V end lost 7 bases, the J end lost 3 bases, and 15 bases lay between the germline ends. This CDR3 is built from 13 residues. The V gene's germline CDR1 is SQVTM and CDR2 ANQGSEA.

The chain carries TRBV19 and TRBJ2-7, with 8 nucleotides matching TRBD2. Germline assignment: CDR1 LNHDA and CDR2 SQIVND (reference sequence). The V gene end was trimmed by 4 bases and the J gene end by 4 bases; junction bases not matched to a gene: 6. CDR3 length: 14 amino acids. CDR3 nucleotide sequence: TGTGCCAGTAGTACTGGCGGGGGGTCGTACGAGCAGTACTTC. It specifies CASSTGGGSYEQYF.

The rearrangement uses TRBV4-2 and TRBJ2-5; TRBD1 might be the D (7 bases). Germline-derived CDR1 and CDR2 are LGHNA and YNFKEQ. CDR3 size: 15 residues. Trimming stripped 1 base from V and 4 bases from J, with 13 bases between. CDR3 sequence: CASSQVLQGGETQYF. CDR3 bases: TGTGCCAGCAGCCAAGTGCTCCAGGGGGGAGAGACCCAGTACTTC.

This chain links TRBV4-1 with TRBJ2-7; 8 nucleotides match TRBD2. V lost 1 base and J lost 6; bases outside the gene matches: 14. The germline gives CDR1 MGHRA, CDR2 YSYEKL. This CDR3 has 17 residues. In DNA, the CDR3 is TGCGCCAGCAGCCAAGGGAGGGGACTAGTCCGCCTCGGCGAGCAGTACTTC. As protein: CASSQGRGLVRLGEQYF.

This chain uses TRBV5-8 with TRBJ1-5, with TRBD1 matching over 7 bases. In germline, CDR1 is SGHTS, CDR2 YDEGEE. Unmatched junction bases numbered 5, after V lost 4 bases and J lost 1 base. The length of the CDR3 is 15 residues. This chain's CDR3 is CASSLGQISNQPQHF. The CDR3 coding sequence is TGTGCCAGCAGCCTGGGACAGATAAGCAATCAGCCCCAGCATTTT.